This T cell receptor beta chain was captured by sequencing in a study of blood T cell repertoires in COVID-19. Study-wide background: T cells, B-cell-depleted T cells, or PBMCs provided the cDNA or gDNA that served as material.

This clone showed up just a few times. V shed 1 base, J shed 7 bases, and the junction held 4 bases outside the gene matches. The germline CDR1 and CDR2 sequences are SGHTA and FQGNSA. The CDR3 loop spans 16 amino acids. Sequenced by immunoSEQ multiplex PCR; TCRdb stores in-frame clones only, minus some. The table includes 240,000 or so clones, about 68% detected once. This TCR was sampled from a woman of 80 years or more with acute or convalescent COVID-19. The V gene is TRBV7-2, the J gene TRBJ2-2, with 12 bases lining up with TRBD1. Material for sequencing was peripheral blood. The CDR3 bases are TGTGCCAGCAGCTTAGGTGGGACAGGGGGCTTCGGGGAGCTGTTTTTT. This gives the protein CASSLGGTGGFGELFF.